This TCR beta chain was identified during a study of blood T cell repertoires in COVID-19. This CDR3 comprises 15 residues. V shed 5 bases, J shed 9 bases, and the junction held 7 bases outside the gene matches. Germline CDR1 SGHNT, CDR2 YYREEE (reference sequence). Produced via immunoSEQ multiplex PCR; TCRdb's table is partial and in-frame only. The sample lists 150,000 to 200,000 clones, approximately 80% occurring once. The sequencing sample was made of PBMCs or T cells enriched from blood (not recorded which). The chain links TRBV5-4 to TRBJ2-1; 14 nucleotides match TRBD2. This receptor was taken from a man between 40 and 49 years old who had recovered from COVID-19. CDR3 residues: CASSWTSGGRGEQFF. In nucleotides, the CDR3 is TGTGCCAGCAGTTGGACTAGCGGGGGGAGGGGTGAGCAGTTCTTC.